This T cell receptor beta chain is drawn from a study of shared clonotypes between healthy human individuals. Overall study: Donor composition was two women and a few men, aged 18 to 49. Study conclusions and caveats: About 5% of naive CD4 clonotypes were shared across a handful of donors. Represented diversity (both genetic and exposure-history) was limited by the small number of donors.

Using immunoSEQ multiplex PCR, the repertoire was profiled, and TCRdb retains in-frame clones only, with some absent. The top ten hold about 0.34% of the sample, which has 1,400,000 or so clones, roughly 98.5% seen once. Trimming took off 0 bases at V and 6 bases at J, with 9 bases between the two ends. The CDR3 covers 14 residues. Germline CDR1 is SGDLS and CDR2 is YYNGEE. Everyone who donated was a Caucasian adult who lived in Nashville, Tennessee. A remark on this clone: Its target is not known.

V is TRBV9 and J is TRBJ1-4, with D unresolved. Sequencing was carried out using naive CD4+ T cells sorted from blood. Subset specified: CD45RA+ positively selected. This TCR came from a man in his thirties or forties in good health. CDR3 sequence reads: CASSVGVEDEKLFF. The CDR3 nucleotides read TGTGCCAGCAGCGTAGGGGTAGAGGATGAAAAACTGTTTTTT.